A selection of T cell receptor beta chains follows, all from one sample in a study of T cells after yellow fever vaccination. In TCRdb, the 5' RACE reads were re-called with MiXCR into one record per CDR3 protein. The repertoire holds hundreds of thousands of distinct CDR3 sequences, 9% to 15% seen once, with under 15% in the top ten. Sequencing was performed on PBMCs, taken on the day of the yellow fever booster vaccination. Receptor source: a man aged 25-45 years who received the YFV17D yellow fever vaccine. Each CDR3 is given without its conserved first and last residue.

J	V	CDR3
TRBJ2-3	TRBV5-4	ASSLGAGVEDTQY
TRBJ2-7	TRBV7-3	ASSLTGYGEQY
TRBJ2-7	TRBV15	ATSWDRGQYEQY
TRBJ2-7	TRBV19	ASRTSSGRGYEQY
TRBJ1-1	TRBV28	ASSLAGITEAF
TRBJ2-6	TRBV25-1	ASSESHLGRAGANVLT
TRBJ2-7	TRBV27	ASWLGQGYEQY
TRBJ2-3	TRBV7-2	ASSTATSATDTQY
TRBJ2-7	TRBV6-2/TRBV6-3	ASSSPTGVDYEQY
TRBJ2-1	TRBV10-3	AIRPLEINEQF
TRBJ2-1	TRBV20-1	SARYSRNYNEQF
TRBJ2-7	TRBV14	ASSQDVYEQY
TRBJ2-7	TRBV7-9	ASSLDLVAREQY
TRBJ2-1	TRBV12-3/TRBV12-4	ASSLGLENEQF
TRBJ2-7	TRBV5-6	ASSFRASGRTIYYEQY
TRBJ2-7	TRBV7-2	ASSLGASLN
TRBJ2-1	TRBV10-3	AISGPPTSGSISSYNEQF
TRBJ1-1	TRBV7-2	ASSSIPGVAEAF
TRBJ1-5	TRBV7-2	ASSPISSGKNQPQH
TRBJ2-3	TRBV3-1	ASSLGGASGTSTDTQY
TRBJ2-1	TRBV29-1	SGLAGGDEQF
TRBJ2-2	TRBV5-1	ASSPTTDSTGELF
TRBJ2-1	TRBV15	ATSRALSGRRTPHDEQF
TRBJ2-3	TRBV4-3	ASSQVEGDSRADTQY
TRBJ1-5	TRBV29-1	SVEVGGSNQPQH
TRBJ2-2	TRBV19	ARRGVNTGELF
TRBJ2-1	TRBV4-1	ASSQEDRTVPTA
TRBJ2-2	TRBV27	ASSLYKTGNTGELF
TRBJ2-7	TRBV6-1	ASKMWKSSYEQY
TRBJ2-7	TRBV7-9	ASSRLGGTYEQY
TRBJ2-3	TRBV14	ASSQDRTSGSDTQY
TRBJ2-5	TRBV24-1	ATRQTGSGETQY
TRBJ2-7	TRBV3-1	ASSPLGSFSYEQY
TRBJ1-5	TRBV4-1	ASSQGDNQPQH
TRBJ2-5	TRBV7-2	ASAWGENVGGTQY
TRBJ2-1	TRBV7-2	ASSLGPYEQF
TRBJ2-5	TRBV7-3	ASSEGPGETQY
TRBJ2-7	TRBV28	ASSSTGYGGDEQY
TRBJ2-2	TRBV7-9	ASSSRDRDYTGELF
TRBJ2-7	TRBV20-1	SAAGIGTGYYEQY
TRBJ2-2	TRBV7-3	ASSPPTSGSKAGELF
TRBJ2-4	TRBV19	ASSISILNIQY
TRBJ1-4	TRBV28	ASKLSITAILF
TRBJ2-2	TRBV20-1	SAVTDRDTGELF
TRBJ2-7	TRBV30	AWSDLGGPAYEQY
TRBJ2-2	TRBV9	ASSYLSGAGTGELF
TRBJ1-5	TRBV19	ASSLDRGARQPQH
TRBJ2-7	TRBV12-3/TRBV12-4	ASRKDYLGEQY
TRBJ2-7	TRBV20-1	SARGDRANPPYEQY
TRBJ2-5	TRBV7-6	ASSPEPAQETQY
TRBJ1-1	TRBV14	ASSQNSPNTEAF